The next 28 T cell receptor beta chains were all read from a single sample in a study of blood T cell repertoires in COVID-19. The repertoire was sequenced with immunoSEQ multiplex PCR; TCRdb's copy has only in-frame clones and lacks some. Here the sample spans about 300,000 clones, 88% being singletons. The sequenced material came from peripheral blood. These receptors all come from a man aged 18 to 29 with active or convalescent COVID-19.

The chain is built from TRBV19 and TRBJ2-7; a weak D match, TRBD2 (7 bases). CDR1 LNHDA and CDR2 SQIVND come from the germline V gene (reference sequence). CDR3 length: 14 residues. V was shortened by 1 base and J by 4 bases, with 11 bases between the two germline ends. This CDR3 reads CASSIGGGGYEQYF. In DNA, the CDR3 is TGTGCCAGTAGTATAGGCGGGGGCGGATACGAGCAGTACTTC.

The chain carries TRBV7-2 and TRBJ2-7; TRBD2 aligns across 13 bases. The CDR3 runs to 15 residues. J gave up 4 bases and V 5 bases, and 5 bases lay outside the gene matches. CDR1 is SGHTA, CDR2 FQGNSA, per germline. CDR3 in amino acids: CASSGTSGRAYEQYF. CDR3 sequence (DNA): TGTGCCAGCAGCGGAACTAGCGGGAGGGCATACGAGCAGTACTTC.

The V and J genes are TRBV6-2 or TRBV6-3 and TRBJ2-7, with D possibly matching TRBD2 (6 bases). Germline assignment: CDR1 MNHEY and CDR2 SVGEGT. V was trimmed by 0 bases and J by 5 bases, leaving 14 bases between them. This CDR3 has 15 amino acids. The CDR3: CASSYSTGTHDEQYF. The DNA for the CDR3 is TGTGCCAGCAGTTACTCGACGGGGACTCATGACGAGCAGTACTTC.

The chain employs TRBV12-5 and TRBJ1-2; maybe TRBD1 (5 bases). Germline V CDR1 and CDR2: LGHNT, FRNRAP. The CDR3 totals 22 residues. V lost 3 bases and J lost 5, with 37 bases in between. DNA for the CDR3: TGTGCTAGTGGTTTTATGTCTGTCTTGTGGGACCGAGCGGGAGAATATGGATATGGCTACACCTTC. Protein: CASGFMSVLWDRAGEYGYGYTF.

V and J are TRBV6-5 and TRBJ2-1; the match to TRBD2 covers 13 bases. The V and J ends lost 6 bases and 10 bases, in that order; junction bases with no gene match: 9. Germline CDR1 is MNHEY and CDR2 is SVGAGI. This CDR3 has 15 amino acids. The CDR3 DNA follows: TGTGCCAGCAGGTGGACTAGCGGGGGCTCGAGGGAGCAGTTCTTC. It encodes CASRWTSGGSREQFF.

This chain's CDR3 is CASSYHRMSNTEAFF. DNA for the CDR3: TGTGCCAGCAGTTACCACAGGATGTCGAACACTGAAGCTTTCTTT. V is TRBV7-8 and J is TRBJ1-1; D possibly corresponds to TRBD1 (5 bases). Between the trimmed V and J ends, which lost 6 bases and 1 base, there was a span of 15 bases. This CDR3 comprises 15 residues. Germline V CDR1 and CDR2: SGHVS, FQNEAQ.

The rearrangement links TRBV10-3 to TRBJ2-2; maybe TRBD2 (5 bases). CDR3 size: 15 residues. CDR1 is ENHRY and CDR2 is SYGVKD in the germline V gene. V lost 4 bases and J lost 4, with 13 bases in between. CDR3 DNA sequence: TGTGCCATCAGTGCTGGAGGCGGTGGCACCGGGGAGCTGTTTTTT. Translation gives CAISAGGGGTGELFF.

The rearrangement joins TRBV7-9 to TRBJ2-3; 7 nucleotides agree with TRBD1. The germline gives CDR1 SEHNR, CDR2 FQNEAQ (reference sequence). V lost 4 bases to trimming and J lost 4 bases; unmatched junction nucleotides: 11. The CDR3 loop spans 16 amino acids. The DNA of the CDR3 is TGTGCCAGCAGCTCCCTCCCCCGACAGGGAGCAGATACGCAGTATTTT. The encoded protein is CASSSLPRQGADTQYF.

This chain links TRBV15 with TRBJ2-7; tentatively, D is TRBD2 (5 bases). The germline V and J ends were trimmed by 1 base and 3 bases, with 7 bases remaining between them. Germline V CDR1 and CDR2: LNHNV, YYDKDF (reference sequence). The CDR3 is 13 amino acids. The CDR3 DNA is TGTGCCACCAGCAGAGCCGGGAACTACGAGCAGTACTTC. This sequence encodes CATSRAGNYEQYF.

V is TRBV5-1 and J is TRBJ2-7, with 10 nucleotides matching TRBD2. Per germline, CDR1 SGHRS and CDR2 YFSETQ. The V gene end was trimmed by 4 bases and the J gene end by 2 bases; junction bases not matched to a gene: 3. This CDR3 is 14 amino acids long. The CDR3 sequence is CASSRTSGAYEQYF. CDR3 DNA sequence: TGCGCCAGCAGCCGAACTAGCGGGGCCTACGAGCAGTACTTC.

This CDR3 is CASSRTSWGENEQFF. The CDR3 DNA reads as TGTGCCAGCAGCCGGACTAGCTGGGGGGAAAATGAGCAGTTCTTC. The chain employs TRBV11-2 and TRBJ2-1; 8 bases are shared with TRBD2. After removal of 5 bases from V and 7 bases from J, the junction contained 10 bases not matched to a gene. This CDR3 spans 15 amino acids. In germline, CDR1 is SGHAT, CDR2 FQNNGV.

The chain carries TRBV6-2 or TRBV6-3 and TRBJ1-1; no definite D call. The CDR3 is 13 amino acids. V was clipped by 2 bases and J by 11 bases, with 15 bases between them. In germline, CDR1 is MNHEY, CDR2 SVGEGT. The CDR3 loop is CASSYGPRSRAFF. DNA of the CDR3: TGTGCCAGCAGTTACGGCCCACGCTCGCGGGCTTTCTTT.

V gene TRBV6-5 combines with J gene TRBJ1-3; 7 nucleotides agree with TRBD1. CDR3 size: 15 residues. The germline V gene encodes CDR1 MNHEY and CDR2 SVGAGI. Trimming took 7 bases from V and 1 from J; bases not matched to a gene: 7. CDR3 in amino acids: CASKPQGLSGNTIYF. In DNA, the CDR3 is TGTGCCAGCAAACCACAGGGGCTATCTGGAAACACCATATATTTT.

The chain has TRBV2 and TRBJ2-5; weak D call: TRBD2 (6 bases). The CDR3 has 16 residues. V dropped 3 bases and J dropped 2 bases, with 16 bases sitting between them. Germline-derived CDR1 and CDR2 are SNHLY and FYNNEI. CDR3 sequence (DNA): TGTGCCAGCAGTGATATGGGGGGAGTGTGGCAAGAGACCCAGTACTTC. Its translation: CASSDMGGVWQETQYF.

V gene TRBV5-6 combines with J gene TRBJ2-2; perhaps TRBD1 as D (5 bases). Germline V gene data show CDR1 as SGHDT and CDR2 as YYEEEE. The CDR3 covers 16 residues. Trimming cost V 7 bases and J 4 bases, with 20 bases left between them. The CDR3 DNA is TGTGCCAGCCCCTTAAAAGTACAGGTGGGCACCGGGGAGCTGTTTTTT. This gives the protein CASPLKVQVGTGELFF.

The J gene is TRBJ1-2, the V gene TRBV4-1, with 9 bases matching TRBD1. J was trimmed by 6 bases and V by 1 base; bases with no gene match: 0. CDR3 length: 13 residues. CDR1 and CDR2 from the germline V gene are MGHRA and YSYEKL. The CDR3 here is CASSQGDRDGYTF. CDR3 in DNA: TGCGCCAGCAGCCAAGGGGACAGGGATGGCTACACCTTC.

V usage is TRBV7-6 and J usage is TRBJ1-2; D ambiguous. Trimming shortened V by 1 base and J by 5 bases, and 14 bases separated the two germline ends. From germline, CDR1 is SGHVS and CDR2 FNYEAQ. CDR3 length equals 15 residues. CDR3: CASSLDRIGRYGYTF. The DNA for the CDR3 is TGTGCCAGCAGCTTAGACAGAATCGGTAGATATGGCTACACCTTC.

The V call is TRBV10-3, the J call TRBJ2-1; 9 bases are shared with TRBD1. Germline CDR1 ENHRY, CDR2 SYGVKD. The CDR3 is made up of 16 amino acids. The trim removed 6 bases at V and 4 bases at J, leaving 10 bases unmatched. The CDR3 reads CAIRSSSGQGYNEQFF. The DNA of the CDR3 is TGTGCCATCAGGTCAAGTTCGGGACAGGGTTACAATGAGCAGTTCTTC.

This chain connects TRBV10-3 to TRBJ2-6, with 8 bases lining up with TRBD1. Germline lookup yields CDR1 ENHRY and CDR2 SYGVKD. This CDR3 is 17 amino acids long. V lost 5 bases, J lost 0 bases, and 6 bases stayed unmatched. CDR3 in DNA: TGTGCCATCAGTTCGACAGGGGCCACCTCTGGGGCCAACGTCCTGACTTTC. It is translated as CAISSTGATSGANVLTF.

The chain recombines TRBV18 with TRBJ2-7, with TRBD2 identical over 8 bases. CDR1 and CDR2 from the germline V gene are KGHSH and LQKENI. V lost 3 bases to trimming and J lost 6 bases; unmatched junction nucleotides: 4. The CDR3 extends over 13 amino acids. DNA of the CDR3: TGTGCCAGCTCACCGGCCGGGGGGGTCGAGCAGTACTTC. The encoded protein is CASSPAGGVEQYF.

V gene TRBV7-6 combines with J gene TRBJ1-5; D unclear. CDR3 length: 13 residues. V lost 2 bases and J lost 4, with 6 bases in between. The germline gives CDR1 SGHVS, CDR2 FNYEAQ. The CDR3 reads CASSLTENQPQHF. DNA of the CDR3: TGTGCCAGCAGCTTAACAGAAAATCAGCCCCAGCATTTT.

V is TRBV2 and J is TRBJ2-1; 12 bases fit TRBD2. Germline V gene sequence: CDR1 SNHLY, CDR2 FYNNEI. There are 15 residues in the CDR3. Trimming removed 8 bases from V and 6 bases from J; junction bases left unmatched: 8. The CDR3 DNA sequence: TGTGCCAGCGGGGAAGGACTAGCGGGGATCAATGAGCAGTTCTTC. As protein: CASGEGLAGINEQFF.

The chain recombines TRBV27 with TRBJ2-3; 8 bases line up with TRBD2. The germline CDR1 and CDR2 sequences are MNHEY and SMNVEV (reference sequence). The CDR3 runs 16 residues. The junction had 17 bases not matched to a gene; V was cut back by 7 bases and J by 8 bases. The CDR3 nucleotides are TGTGCCAGCACCCTCAGGACTAGCTCCAGCACGGGTACGCAGTATTTT. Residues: CASTLRTSSSTGTQYF.

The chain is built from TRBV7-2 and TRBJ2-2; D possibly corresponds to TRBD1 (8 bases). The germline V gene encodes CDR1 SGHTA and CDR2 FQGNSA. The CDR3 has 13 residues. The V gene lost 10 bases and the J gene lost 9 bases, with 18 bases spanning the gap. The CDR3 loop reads CATGGRDRWELFF. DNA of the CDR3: TGTGCCACCGGTGGGAGGGACAGGTGGGAGCTGTTTTTT.

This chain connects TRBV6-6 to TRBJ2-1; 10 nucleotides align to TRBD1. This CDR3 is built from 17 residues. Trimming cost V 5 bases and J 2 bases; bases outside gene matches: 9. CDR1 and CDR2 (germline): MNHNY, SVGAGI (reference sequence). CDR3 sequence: CASSLRPGQGTYNEQFF. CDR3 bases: TGTGCCAGCAGTCTAAGACCGGGACAGGGGACCTACAATGAGCAGTTCTTC.

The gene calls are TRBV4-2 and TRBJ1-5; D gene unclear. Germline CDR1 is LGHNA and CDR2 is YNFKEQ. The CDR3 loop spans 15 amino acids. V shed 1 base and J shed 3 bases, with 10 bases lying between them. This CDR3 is CASSQGVSANQPQHF. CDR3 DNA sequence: TGTGCCAGCAGCCAAGGTGTCAGCGCCAATCAGCCCCAGCATTTT.

The CDR3 DNA follows: TGCAGTGCTAGTTATGGCAATCAGCCCCAGCATTTT. This encodes CSASYGNQPQHF. The chain is built from TRBV20-1 and TRBJ1-5; unclear D gene. Germline CDR1 is DFQATT and CDR2 is SNEGSKA (reference sequence). With 3 bases removed from V and 2 bases from J, the gap between germline ends came to 5 bases. This CDR3 contains 12 residues.

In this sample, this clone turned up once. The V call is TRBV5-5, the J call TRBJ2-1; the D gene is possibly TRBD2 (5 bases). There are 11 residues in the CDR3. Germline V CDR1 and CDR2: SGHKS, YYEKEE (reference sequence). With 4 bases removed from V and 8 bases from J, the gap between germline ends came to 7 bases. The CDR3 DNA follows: TGTGCCAGCAGCGTGAGGGATGAGCAGTTCTTC. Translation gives CASSVRDEQFF.